One and the same sample provided the 27 T cell receptor beta chains below, sequenced in a study of cytomegalovirus exposure and HLA in healthy donors. Use of 60 Vbeta and 13 Jbeta primers characterized the PCR. Profiled with immunoSEQ multiplex PCR; TCRdb holds only in-frame clones, not every one. Here the sample spans 200,000 to 250,000 clones, approximately 80% being singletons. The sequencing sample was made of PBMCs. All receptors come from a woman between 40 and 55 years old in good health and CMV-seronegative.

As for this clone: An end of the junction does not agree with germline; a read error may underlie this. The rearrangement links TRBV30 to TRBJ1-3; no firm D call. Germline assignment: CDR1 GTSNPN and CDR2 SVGIG (reference sequence). The CDR3 has 12 amino acids. The DNA of the CDR3 is TGTGCCTGGATTCCGAGAGTAAACCCCATATATTTT. This sequence encodes CAWIPRVNPIYF.

The genes are TRBV5-1 and TRBJ2-3; D is undetermined. The germline V gene encodes CDR1 SGHRS and CDR2 YFSETQ. The CDR3 covers 12 residues. V was shortened by 4 bases and J by 0 bases, with 3 bases between the two germline ends. CDR3 nucleotides: TGCGCCAGCAGCATAAGCACAGATACGCAGTATTTT. It translates to CASSISTDTQYF.

The chain combines TRBV7-3 with TRBJ1-3; 8 bases match TRBD1. The CDR3 length is 16 residues. Germline assignment: CDR1 SGHTA and CDR2 FQGTGA. The V and J ends lost 4 bases and 2 bases, in that order; junction bases with no gene match: 7. The CDR3 DNA sequence: TGTGCCAGCAGCTCCCGGGACAGGAAGCCTGGAAACACCATATATTTT. Encoded protein: CASSSRDRKPGNTIYF.

The chain carries TRBV29-1 and TRBJ1-5; 10 bases fit TRBD1. This CDR3 contains 14 residues. The V gene's germline CDR1 is SQVTM and CDR2 ANQGSEA. Trimming cost V 5 bases and J 6 bases; bases outside gene matches: 7. The DNA for the CDR3 is TGCAGCGTTATTCAGGGACAGGGGACTCAGCCCCAGCATTTT. Residues: CSVIQGQGTQPQHF.

CDR3 coding DNA: TGTGCCAGCAATATCCCTGGGGCCAACGTCCTGACTTTC. Translating gives CASNIPGANVLTF. The rearrangement uses TRBV6-1 and TRBJ2-6, with D unclear. In germline, CDR1 is MNHNS, CDR2 SASEGT. The V and J ends lost 7 bases and 2 bases respectively, with 6 bases between them. The CDR3 is 13 amino acids.

This chain links TRBV6-5 with TRBJ1-2; 8 bases fit TRBD1. The germline gives CDR1 MNHEY, CDR2 SVGAGI. CDR3 length: 15 amino acids. With V trimmed by 6 bases and J by 4 bases, 10 bases remained unmatched. The CDR3 bases are TGTGCCAGCAGCAATTCAGGGGGCGGTGGCTATGGCTACACCTTC. It yields the protein CASSNSGGGGYGYTF.

This clone was counted a single time. This chain connects TRBV11-3 to TRBJ1-1; the D gene is possibly TRBD1 (6 bases). The germline CDR1 and CDR2 sequences are SGHNT and YENEEA. Trimming stripped 5 bases from V and 3 bases from J, with 13 bases between. The CDR3 is 14 amino acids. The CDR3 is CASSKGGWDTEAFF. CDR3 nucleotide sequence: TGTGCCAGCAGCAAGGGGGGGTGGGACACTGAAGCTTTCTTT.

The DNA of the CDR3 is TGTGCCAGCAGCGAGCGGGTTCCCGGGGAGCTGTTTTTT. This gives the protein CASSERVPGELFF. This chain links TRBV9 with TRBJ2-2, with a tentative D call TRBD2 (6 bases). V lost 3 bases and J 6 bases, leaving 9 bases between the germline ends. The CDR3 runs to 13 residues. Germline V gene sequence: CDR1 SGDLS, CDR2 YYNGEE.

This chain joins TRBV19 and TRBJ1-2, with 7 bases fitting TRBD1. With V trimmed by 7 bases and J by 4 bases, 18 bases remained unmatched. The CDR3 extends over 17 amino acids. Germline assignment: CDR1 LNHDA and CDR2 SQIVND (reference sequence). The CDR3 loop reads CASTLTPSEGAPYGYTF. The DNA for the CDR3 is TGTGCCAGTACCCTAACGCCGAGTGAGGGGGCCCCCTATGGCTACACCTTC.

The chain joins TRBV9 to TRBJ2-3; 9 nucleotides agree with TRBD1. This CDR3 spans 17 amino acids. V shed 0 bases and J 2 bases; nucleotides not matched to a gene: 7. Germline CDR1 and CDR2: SGDLS and YYNGEE. The DNA for the CDR3 is TGTGCCAGCAGCGTAGGTGGGGGGACAGGGACCACAGATACGCAGTATTTT. The encoded protein is CASSVGGGTGTTDTQYF.

This chain links TRBV6-5 with TRBJ2-2, with a tentative D call TRBD2 (7 bases). The CDR3 is 16 residues long. Germline CDR1 and CDR2: MNHEY and SVGAGI. The ends were cut back, 2 bases at V and 4 bases at J, with 14 bases in the middle. Here the CDR3 reads CASSYGGGGPTGELFF. The CDR3 bases are TGTGCCAGCAGTTACGGGGGCGGGGGTCCCACCGGGGAGCTGTTTTTT.

V gene TRBV7-2 combines with J gene TRBJ2-2, with TRBD2 matching over 11 bases. The length of the CDR3 is 16 residues. From germline, CDR1 is SGHTA and CDR2 FQGNSA. V was clipped by 3 bases and J by 5 bases; unmatched bases: 5. This CDR3 is CASSFSGGAGTGELFF. CDR3 nucleotide sequence: TGTGCCAGCAGCTTTAGCGGGGGGGCGGGGACCGGGGAGCTGTTTTTT.

V gene TRBV9 combines with J gene TRBJ1-4, with 8 bases aligning to TRBD1. The CDR3 runs 13 residues. With 7 bases clipped from V and 8 bases from J, the junction kept 7 bases outside the gene matches. The germline V gene encodes CDR1 SGDLS and CDR2 YYNGEE. Here the CDR3 reads CASSGQGGEKLFF. In nucleotides, the CDR3 is TGTGCCAGCTCCGGACAGGGAGGGGAAAAACTGTTTTTT.

This chain links TRBV28 with TRBJ1-1; no clear D. CDR1 and CDR2 (germline): MDHEN, SYDVKM. The V end was cut by 4 bases, the J end by 0 bases, with 9 bases between. The CDR3 extends over 14 amino acids. This CDR3 reads CASSYPLLNTEAFF. CDR3 bases: TGTGCCAGCAGTTATCCCTTATTGAACACTGAAGCTTTCTTT.

The chain recombines TRBV7-9 with TRBJ1-2; D may be TRBD1 (5 bases). The germline V gene encodes CDR1 SEHNR and CDR2 FQNEAQ (reference sequence). The CDR3 sequence is 13 residues long. V was trimmed by 6 bases and J by 8 bases, leaving 16 bases between them. This CDR3 reads CASRKLQGSGYTF. CDR3 in DNA: TGTGCCAGCAGGAAACTGCAGGGTAGCGGCTACACCTTC. Drawing the rest from reference TRBV7-9 and TRBJ1-2, the complete variable domain is DTGVSQNPRHKITKRGQNVTFRCDPISEHNRLYWYRQTLGQGPEFLTYFQNEAQLEKSRLLSDRFSAERPKGSFSTLEIQRTEQGDSAMYLCASRKLQGSGYTFGSGTRLTVV.

This chain links TRBV7-8 with TRBJ2-5; unclear D gene. Trimming cost V 5 bases and J 5 bases, with 18 bases left between them. Per germline, CDR1 SGHVS and CDR2 FQNEAQ. The CDR3 consists of 15 residues. This CDR3 is CASSLLSPGVETQYF. Here the CDR3 DNA reads TGTGCCAGCAGCCTACTATCCCCGGGTGTGGAGACCCAGTACTTC.

V is TRBV2 and J is TRBJ1-2; D gene unclear. V was shortened by 5 bases and J by 8 bases, with 15 bases between the two germline ends. The CDR3 totals 13 residues. The germline gives CDR1 SNHLY, CDR2 FYNNEI. This CDR3 is CASSPLTERGYTF. In nucleotides, the CDR3 is TGTGCCAGCAGTCCCCTAACAGAGAGAGGCTACACCTTC.

The chain employs TRBV11-2 and TRBJ1-1; 10 bases fit TRBD1. Germline V gene lookup returns CDR1 SGHAT and CDR2 FQNNGV. CDR3 length: 15 residues. Trimming removed 5 bases from V and 3 bases from J; junction bases left unmatched: 6. CDR3 loop: CASSRPTGGDTEAFF. The CDR3 region has the DNA TGTGCCAGCAGCCGACCGACAGGGGGCGACACTGAAGCTTTCTTT.

This clone has only a few counts. This chain links TRBV4-3 with TRBJ1-4; possibly TRBD1 for D (5 bases). The CDR3 is made up of 15 amino acids. Germline V gives CDR1 LGHNA, CDR2 YSLEER. The ends were cut back, 1 base at V and 7 bases at J, with 13 bases in the middle. The CDR3 DNA reads as TGCGCCAGCAGCCAAGTGGGCAGGGTGGGTGAAAAACTGTTTTTT. Translation: CASSQVGRVGEKLFF.

CDR3 in DNA: TGTGCCAGCAGCTATCGACAGGGCCTTGAAGCTTTCTTT. It yields the protein CASSYRQGLEAFF. The rearrangement joins TRBV7-8 to TRBJ1-1, with 7 nucleotides matching TRBD1. There are 13 residues in the CDR3. Trimming at V came to 4 bases and at J to 7 bases, leaving 6 bases not matched to a gene. Germline values: CDR1 SGHVS, CDR2 FQNEAQ.

This chain joins TRBV5-4 and TRBJ2-4; TRBD2 agrees at 11 bases. The ends lost 2 bases at V and 6 bases at J; junction bases unmatched: 4. Germline V CDR1 and CDR2: SGHNT, YYREEE (reference sequence). This CDR3 comprises 15 residues. The CDR3 nucleotides read TGTGCCAGCAGCTTAGCTAGCGGGGGGACAAACATTCAGTACTTC. The encoded protein is CASSLASGGTNIQYF.

In its sample, this clone was seen once. The chain couples TRBV5-1 to TRBJ2-3, with TRBD2 matching over 7 bases. The CDR3 length is 15 residues. Trimming at V came to 4 bases and at J to 5 bases, leaving 10 bases not matched to a gene. Germline assignment: CDR1 SGHRS and CDR2 YFSETQ. DNA for the CDR3: TGCGCCAGCAGCCCCCCGGGGGGAACAAGAGATACGCAGTATTTT. Translation gives CASSPPGGTRDTQYF.

A remark on this clone: An end of the junction does not agree with germline; a read error may underlie this. Other DNA variants within this sample encode the same CDR3. The V and J genes are TRBV5-1 and TRBJ1-6, with 8 bases fitting TRBD1. CDR3 size: 14 residues. Germline V gives CDR1 SGHRS, CDR2 YFSETQ. The CDR3 sequence is CASSLAGGDSPLHF. As DNA, the CDR3 is TGCGCCAGCAGCTTGGCAGGGGGCGATTCGCCCCTCCACTTT.

CDR3 residues: CASSSPGDYSGNTIYF. Here the CDR3 DNA reads TGTGCCAGCAGTTCTCCAGGAGACTACTCTGGAAACACCATATATTTT. The V gene is TRBV28, the J gene TRBJ1-3, with D unresolved. This CDR3 comprises 16 residues. The V end lost 4 bases, the J end lost 0 bases, and 13 bases lay between the germline ends. Germline lookup yields CDR1 MDHEN and CDR2 SYDVKM. Variable domain in full (rest from reference TRBV28 and TRBJ1-3): DVKVTQSSRYLVKRTGEKVFLECVQDMDHENMFWYRQDPGLGLRLIYFSYDVKMKEKGDIPEGYSVSREKKERFSLILESASTNQTSMYLCASSSPGDYSGNTIYFGEGSWLTVV.

The chain recombines TRBV27 with TRBJ2-3; D is perhaps TRBD1 (5 bases). Germline V gene lookup returns CDR1 MNHEY and CDR2 SMNVEV (reference sequence). The V end was cut by 1 base, the J end by 6 bases, with 11 bases between. This CDR3 has 14 amino acids. The DNA of the CDR3 is TGTGCCAGCAGTTTATTTTCAGGGATGGATACGCAGTATTTT. Its protein is CASSLFSGMDTQYF.

This chain uses TRBV30 with TRBJ1-4, with D unresolved. The CDR3 has 16 residues. Germline V gives CDR1 GTSNPN, CDR2 SVGIG (reference sequence). V lost 1 base, J lost 0 bases, and 12 bases lay in between. This chain's CDR3 is CAWSGEDWTTNEKLFF. The CDR3 nucleotides read TGTGCCTGGAGTGGTGAGGACTGGACAACTAATGAAAAACTGTTTTTT.

The rearrangement links TRBV9 to TRBJ2-3; 9 bases are a match to TRBD2. V was clipped by 0 bases and J by 6 bases; unmatched bases: 14. This CDR3 spans 18 amino acids. Germline V gene sequence: CDR1 SGDLS, CDR2 YYNGEE. The DNA of the CDR3 is TGTGCCAGCAGCGTAGAAGCGGGGGGCCCACTATTCGGGGATACGCAGTATTTT. It codes for CASSVEAGGPLFGDTQYF.